Listed here are 5 T cell receptor beta chains from one sample, sequenced in a study of CD8 T cells in cerebrospinal fluid in Alzheimer's disease. TCRdb re-called the 10x single-cell sequencing reads and shows each CDR3 protein once, DNA omitted. Across around 1,600 distinct CDR3 sequences, the top ten clones capture about 5% of the sample. Sequenced input: cerebrospinal fluid. These receptor sequences come from a human donor with Alzheimer's disease.

This chain links TRBV24-1 with TRBJ2-2; TCRdb gives TRBD2 as the D gene, but with no DNA this cannot be confirmed. This CDR3 contains 13 residues. Germline CDR1 reads KGHDR; CDR2 reads SFDVKD. The CDR3 reads CATSYWEGGELFF.

V and J are TRBV10-3 and TRBJ1-1; absent DNA, TCRdb's TRBD1 call cannot be checked. The length of the CDR3 is 14 residues. Germline loops: CDR1 ENHRY, CDR2 SYGVKD. The CDR3 loop is CATQNPPRNTEAFF.

By frequency, this clonotype registers large. The chain couples TRBV7-3 to TRBJ2-3; as DNA is missing, the TRBD2 call by TCRdb cannot be tested. CDR1 is SGHTA and CDR2 is FQGTGA in the germline V gene. The CDR3 runs to 16 residues. CDR3: CASSLTSGSGTDTQYF.

This clonotype ranks as large in terms of frequency. The rearrangement uses TRBV9 and TRBJ2-3. CDR1 and CDR2 from the germline V gene are SGDLS and YYNGEE. This CDR3 has 16 amino acids. The CDR3 is CASSETSGGGTDTQYF.

In terms of frequency, this clonotype is medium-sized. The chain links TRBV2 to TRBJ2-3; checking the TCRdb D call of TRBD2 is not possible without DNA. This CDR3 is 13 amino acids long. The germline gives CDR1 SNHLY, CDR2 FYNNEI. Here the CDR3 reads CASNYYFGTSKYF. Combining the CDR3 with reference TRBV2 and TRBJ2-3 gives the whole variable domain EPEVTQTPSHQVTQMGQEVILRCVPISNHLYFYWYRQILGQKVEFLVSFYNNEISEKSEIFDDQFSVERPDGSNFTLKIRSTKLEDSAMYFCASNYYFGTSKYFGPGTRLTVL.